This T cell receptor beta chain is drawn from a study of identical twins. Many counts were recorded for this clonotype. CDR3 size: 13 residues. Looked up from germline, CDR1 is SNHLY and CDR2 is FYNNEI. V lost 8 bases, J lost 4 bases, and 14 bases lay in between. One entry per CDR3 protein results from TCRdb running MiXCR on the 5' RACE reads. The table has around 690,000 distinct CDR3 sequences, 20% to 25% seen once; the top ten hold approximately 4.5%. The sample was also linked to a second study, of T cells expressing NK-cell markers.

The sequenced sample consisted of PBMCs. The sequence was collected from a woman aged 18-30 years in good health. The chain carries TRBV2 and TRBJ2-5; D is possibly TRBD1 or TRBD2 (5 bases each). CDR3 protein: CASVRFGTETQYF. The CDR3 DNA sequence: TGTGCCAGCGTTAGATTCGGGACAGAGACCCAGTACTTC.